The sequence of this T cell receptor (beta chain) was determined in a study of T cells in localized non-small cell lung cancer. Points from the study as a whole: Heterogeneity stays possible, as sequencing covered only one tumor region. In the blood, greater T cell density corresponded to longer overall survival. When the top 100 tumor clones were examined, a median about 60 of them also appeared in the adjacent lung, which was paired and uninvolved. It was uninvolved adjacent lung that showed the highest T cell clonality, exceeding tumor.

As to this clone: Its antigen remains unidentified.

The CDR3 has 15 residues. The junction had 2 bases not matched to a gene; V was cut back by 5 bases and J by 0 bases. Germline loops: CDR1 KGHSH, CDR2 LQKENI. The method was immunoSEQ multiplex PCR; TCRdb's version includes in-frame clones alone and lacks a portion of them. The top ten clones hold roughly 2.3% of a sample with about 22,000 clones, less than 85% of them seen once. The rearrangement uses TRBV18 and TRBJ2-2, with 8 nucleotides matching TRBD1. Sequenced material: peripheral blood, taken before any cancer treatment. This TCR was sampled from a man aged 40-75 years with stage I lung adenocarcinoma. CDR3 region: CASSVQGANTGELFF. As DNA, the CDR3 is TGTGCCAGCTCAGTACAGGGGGCGAACACCGGGGAGCTGTTTTTT.